The next 24 T cell receptor beta chains were all read from a single sample in a study of cytomegalovirus exposure and HLA in healthy donors. Primers included in the PCR were 60 Vbeta and 13 Jbeta primers. Only in-frame clones appear in the TCRdb table, and some are missing; sequencing was by immunoSEQ multiplex PCR. Here the sample spans 200,000 to 300,000 clones, approximately 85% being singletons. The sample comprised PBMCs. These receptors came from a middle-aged woman in good health and CMV-seropositive.

To note about this clone: Sequence at one end of the junction differs from germline and may be a read error. The J gene is TRBJ2-3, the V gene TRBV5-1; 10 bases are shared with TRBD2. CDR1 is SGHRS and CDR2 is YFSETQ in the germline V gene. The CDR3 sequence is 17 residues long. The DNA for the CDR3 is TGCGCCAACAGCTTGGGGGTAGCGGGAGGACTCACAGATACGCAGTATTTT. Encoded protein: CANSLGVAGGLTDTQYF.

This clone was detected a few times. V and J are TRBV18 and TRBJ1-6, with D possibly being TRBD1 (5 bases). Germline CDR1 is KGHSH and CDR2 is LQKENI. V was clipped by 3 bases and J by 5 bases, with 11 bases between them. This CDR3 is 15 amino acids long. The CDR3 reads CASSPQTVHNSPLHF. The CDR3 DNA reads as TGTGCCAGCTCACCGCAGACAGTGCATAATTCACCCCTCCACTTT.

The rearrangement uses TRBV19 and TRBJ1-2, with 7 nucleotides matching TRBD1. Germline values: CDR1 LNHDA, CDR2 SQIVND (reference sequence). After removal of 0 bases from V and 7 bases from J, the junction contained 14 bases not matched to a gene. The CDR3 runs to 17 residues. The CDR3 coding sequence is TGTGCCAGTAGTATAGATCCCACGACAGGGCGTCGGGGTGGCTACACCTTC. Its translation: CASSIDPTTGRRGGYTF.

The rearrangement joins TRBV11-3 to TRBJ1-1; D may be TRBD1 (5 bases). V lost 5 bases, J lost 2 bases, and 15 bases lay in between. The CDR3 covers 15 residues. CDR1 and CDR2 (germline): SGHNT, YENEEA. This CDR3 reads CASSRITQGNTEAFF. CDR3 coding DNA: TGTGCCAGCAGCCGAATTACCCAGGGAAACACTGAAGCTTTCTTT.

The V gene is TRBV14, the J gene TRBJ2-3, with 9 bases identical to TRBD2. The CDR3 is 21 amino acids. Germline V lookup: CDR1 SGHDN, CDR2 FVKESK. The trim removed 3 bases at V and 0 bases at J, leaving 19 bases unmatched. CDR3 in amino acids: CASSQPRTTSGPTTSTDTQYF. CDR3 bases: TGTGCCAGCAGCCAGCCTCGTACGACTAGCGGACCGACCACTAGCACAGATACGCAGTATTTT. Based on the CDR3 plus reference TRBV14 and TRBJ2-3, the full variable domain is EAGVTQFPSHSVIEKGQTVTLRCDPISGHDNLYWYRRVMGKEIKFLLHFVKESKQDESGMPNNRFLAERTGGTYSTLKVQPAELEDSGVYFCASSQPRTTSGPTTSTDTQYFGPGTRLTVL.

The chain recombines TRBV29-1 with TRBJ2-1, with a tentative D call TRBD2 (5 bases). The CDR3 extends over 16 amino acids. With 0 bases removed from V and 0 bases from J, the gap between germline ends came to 12 bases. Germline V CDR1 and CDR2: SQVTM, ANQGSEA. The DNA of the CDR3 is TGCAGCGTTGAAGATCCGGGGTTGAGCTCCTACAATGAGCAGTTCTTC. Residues: CSVEDPGLSSYNEQFF.

The chain employs TRBV4-3 and TRBJ1-5, with D uncertain. Germline CDR1 reads LGHNA; CDR2 reads YSLEER. The CDR3 spans 15 residues. Trimming took off 0 bases at V and 3 bases at J, with 9 bases between the two ends. The CDR3 nucleotides are TGCGCCAGCAGCCAAGATCTGGGAGACAATCAGCCCCAGCATTTT. Translating gives CASSQDLGDNQPQHF.

The CDR3 DNA reads TGTGCCAGCAGCTCCCCATCGGGCAATGAGCAGTTCTTC. Translating it yields CASSSPSGNEQFF. The J gene is TRBJ2-1, the V gene TRBV7-2; D is unresolved. The CDR3 has 13 residues. The V end lost 4 bases, the J end lost 6 bases, and 10 bases lay between the germline ends. Per the germline V gene, CDR1 is SGHTA and CDR2 is FQGNSA.

The genes are TRBV6-1 and TRBJ1-2, with a weak D call TRBD1 (5 bases). The germline V gene encodes CDR1 MNHNS and CDR2 SASEGT. This CDR3 contains 14 residues. Trimming shortened V by 2 bases and J by 3 bases, and 10 bases separated the two germline ends. The CDR3 region is CASSEFGGDYGYTF. Written as DNA, the CDR3 is TGTGCCAGCAGTGAATTCGGGGGGGACTATGGCTACACCTTC.

The rearrangement joins TRBV19 to TRBJ2-7; D is unresolved. Trimming left V 4 bases short and J 0 bases short, with 13 bases between. The CDR3 runs 15 residues. Germline lookup yields CDR1 LNHDA and CDR2 SQIVND (reference sequence). The CDR3 DNA sequence: TGTGCCAGTAGTACCGGCACACAGAACTCCTACGAGCAGTACTTC. This encodes CASSTGTQNSYEQYF.

The genes are TRBV4-2 and TRBJ2-1, with 8 bases lining up with TRBD1. CDR1 and CDR2 (germline): LGHNA, YNFKEQ. V lost 1 base and J lost 5; bases outside the gene matches: 4. CDR3 length equals 15 residues. Written as DNA, the CDR3 is TGTGCCAGCAGCCAAGTTGGGACAGGCAACAATGAGCAGTTCTTC. Encoded protein: CASSQVGTGNNEQFF.

The genes are TRBV4-2 and TRBJ2-7; 7 bases map to TRBD2. Per the germline V gene, CDR1 is LGHNA and CDR2 is YNFKEQ. With V trimmed by 4 bases and J by 3 bases, 9 bases remained unmatched. There are 15 residues in the CDR3. The CDR3 here is CASSRYTSEDYEQYF. The CDR3 DNA reads TGTGCCAGCAGCCGGTATACTAGCGAAGACTACGAGCAGTACTTC.

The sample holds one count of this clone. The J gene is TRBJ2-3, the V gene TRBV5-4; perhaps TRBD1 as D (6 bases). With 0 bases removed from V and 0 bases from J, the gap between germline ends came to 8 bases. Germline CDR1 is SGHNT and CDR2 is YYREEE (reference sequence). The CDR3 contains 15 residues. In DNA form, the CDR3 reads TGTGCCAGCAGCTTGGGGGGGCCTAGCACAGATACGCAGTATTTT. Amino acids: CASSLGGPSTDTQYF.

CDR3 DNA: TGTGCCAGCAGCTGGACTAGTTTTCGCCTGGCCGGGGAGCTGTTTTTT. This sequence encodes CASSWTSFRLAGELFF. J is TRBJ2-2 and V is TRBV11-2; 7 bases line up with TRBD2. Germline CDR1 and CDR2: SGHAT and FQNNGV. This CDR3 is 16 amino acids long. With 4 bases clipped from V and 6 bases from J, the junction kept 11 bases outside the gene matches.

J is TRBJ2-2 and V is TRBV7-3, with 10 nucleotides matching TRBD2. V trimming: 5 bases; J trimming: 3 bases; junction bases outside the gene matches: 9. The CDR3 loop spans 17 amino acids. Germline lookup yields CDR1 SGHTA and CDR2 FQGTGA. This CDR3 is CASSALSGLAYTGELFF. The CDR3 DNA is TGTGCCAGCAGCGCACTATCGGGACTAGCGTACACCGGGGAGCTGTTTTTT.

V gene TRBV6-5 combines with J gene TRBJ1-1; D remains unclear. The CDR3 runs 13 residues. The V gene lost 1 base and the J gene lost 7 bases, with 10 bases spanning the gap. Germline V gene sequence: CDR1 MNHEY, CDR2 SVGAGI. CDR3 nucleotide sequence: TGTGCCAGCAGTTACTTGGCAGGAGGTGAAGCTTTCTTT. It translates to CASSYLAGGEAFF.

The gene calls are TRBV7-3 and TRBJ2-3; 7 bases are a match to TRBD2. CDR1 SGHTA and CDR2 FQGTGA come from the germline V gene. The CDR3 is made up of 16 amino acids. The ends lost 5 bases at V and 0 bases at J; junction bases unmatched: 8. CDR3: CASSPRLASSTDTQYF. The CDR3, as DNA: TGTGCCAGCAGCCCCAGACTAGCCTCTAGCACAGATACGCAGTATTTT. Full variable domain (missing parts from reference TRBV7-3 and TRBJ2-3): GAGVSQTPSNKVTEKGKYVELRCDPISGHTALYWYRQSLGQGPEFLIYFQGTGAADDSGLPNDRFFAVRPEGSVSTLKIQRTERGDSAVYLCASSPRLASSTDTQYFGPGTRLTVL.

This sequence joins TRBV4-3 and TRBJ2-2; D gene ambiguous. The CDR3 is made up of 14 amino acids. Germline CDR1 reads LGHNA; CDR2 reads YSLEER. The V gene lost 1 base and the J gene lost 3 bases, with 6 bases spanning the gap. The CDR3 sequence is CASSQVRYTGELFF. The DNA of the CDR3 is TGCGCCAGCAGCCAAGTGAGGTACACCGGGGAGCTGTTTTTT.

This sequence joins TRBV11-3 and TRBJ2-3, with 8 nucleotides matching TRBD1. V gave up 9 bases and J gave up 2 bases; unmatched junction bases: 10. Germline V gene sequence: CDR1 SGHNT, CDR2 YENEEA. This CDR3 has 15 residues. CDR3 DNA sequence: TGTGCCAGTTCCCAGGGGGCGATTGACACAGATACGCAGTATTTT. Its translation: CASSQGAIDTDTQYF.

This rearrangement joins TRBV7-9 to TRBJ1-3; the D gene is possibly TRBD1 (6 bases). Germline V gene sequence: CDR1 SEHNR, CDR2 FQNEAQ (reference sequence). The V end was cut by 5 bases, the J end by 4 bases, with 9 bases between. The CDR3 loop spans 13 amino acids. CDR3 sequence: CASSTGQGNTIYF. As DNA, the CDR3 is TGTGCCAGCAGCACAGGACAGGGAAACACCATATATTTT.

This chain joins TRBV7-2 and TRBJ2-5; possible D gene TRBD1, 6 bases. The J call may be in error: the DNA end matches TRBJ2-7 better. Germline CDR1 and CDR2: SGHTA and FQGNSA. The CDR3 has 14 amino acids. CDR3: CASSLVQGSYEQYF. DNA of the CDR3: TGTGCCAGCAGCTTAGTTCAGGGGTCCTACGAGCAGTACTTC.

This chain uses TRBV29-1 with TRBJ2-3; a possible D gene is TRBD2 (5 bases). Trimming shortened V by 6 bases and J by 6 bases, and 13 bases separated the two germline ends. Germline lookup yields CDR1 SQVTM and CDR2 ANQGSEA. The CDR3 spans 12 residues. DNA of the CDR3: TGCAGCGTCGACTACCCCGGGGATACGCAGTATTTT. As protein: CSVDYPGDTQYF.

V and J are TRBV27 and TRBJ1-2; unclear D gene. The CDR3 spans 14 residues. V gave up 1 base and J gave up 5 bases, with 11 bases separating them. CDR1 is MNHEY, CDR2 SMNVEV, per germline (reference sequence). The CDR3, as DNA: TGTGCCAGCAGTTTATGGGAGACGGGTTATGGCTACACCTTC. Amino acid sequence: CASSLWETGYGYTF.

CDR3 bases: TGTGCCAGCAGTCCCCCGAACGGGAATGAGCAGTTCTTC. Amino acids: CASSPPNGNEQFF. The chain combines TRBV2 with TRBJ2-1; D unclear. Trimming took off 5 bases at V and 7 bases at J, with 12 bases between the two ends. The germline CDR1 and CDR2 sequences are SNHLY and FYNNEI. This CDR3 has 13 residues.